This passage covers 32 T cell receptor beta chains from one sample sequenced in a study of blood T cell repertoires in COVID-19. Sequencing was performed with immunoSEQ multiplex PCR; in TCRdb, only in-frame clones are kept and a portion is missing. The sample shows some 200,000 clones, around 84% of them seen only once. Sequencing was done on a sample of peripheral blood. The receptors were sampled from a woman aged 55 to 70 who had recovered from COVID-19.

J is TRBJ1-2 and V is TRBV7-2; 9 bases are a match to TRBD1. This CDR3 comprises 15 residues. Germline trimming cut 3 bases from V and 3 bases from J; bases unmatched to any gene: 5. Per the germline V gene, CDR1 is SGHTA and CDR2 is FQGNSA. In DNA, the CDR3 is TGTGCCAGCAGCTTCCCGGACAGGGGAGACTATGGCTACACCTTC. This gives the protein CASSFPDRGDYGYTF.

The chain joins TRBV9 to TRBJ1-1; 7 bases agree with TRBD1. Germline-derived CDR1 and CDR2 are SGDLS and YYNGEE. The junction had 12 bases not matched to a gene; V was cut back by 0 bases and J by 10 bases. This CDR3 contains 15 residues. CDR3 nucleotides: TGTGCCAGCAGCGTAGCTCCCACAGGGGACGTGGGAGCTTTCTTT. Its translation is CASSVAPTGDVGAFF.

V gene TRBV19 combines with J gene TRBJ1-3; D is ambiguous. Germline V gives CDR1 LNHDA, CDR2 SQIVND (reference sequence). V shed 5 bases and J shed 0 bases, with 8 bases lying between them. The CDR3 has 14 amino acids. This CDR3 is CASSPGYSGNTIYF. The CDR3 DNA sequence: TGTGCCAGTAGTCCAGGATACTCTGGAAACACCATATATTTT.

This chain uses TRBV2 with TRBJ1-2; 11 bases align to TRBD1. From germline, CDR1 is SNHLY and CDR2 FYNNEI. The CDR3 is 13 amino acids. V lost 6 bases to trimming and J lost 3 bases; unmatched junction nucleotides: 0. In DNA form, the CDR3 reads TGTGCCAGCAGGGGACAGGGGGACTATGGCTACACCTTC. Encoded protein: CASRGQGDYGYTF.

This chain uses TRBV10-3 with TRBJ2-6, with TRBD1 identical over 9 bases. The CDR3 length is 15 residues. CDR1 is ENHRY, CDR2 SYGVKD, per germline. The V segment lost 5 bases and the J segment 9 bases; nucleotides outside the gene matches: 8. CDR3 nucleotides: TGTGCCATCAGTTTTCCGGGACAGGGTGACAACGTCCTGACTTTC. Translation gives CAISFPGQGDNVLTF.

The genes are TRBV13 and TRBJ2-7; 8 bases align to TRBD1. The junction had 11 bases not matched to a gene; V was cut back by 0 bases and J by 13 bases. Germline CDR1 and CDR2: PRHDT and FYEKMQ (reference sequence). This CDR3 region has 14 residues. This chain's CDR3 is CASSLGNRGVQLYF. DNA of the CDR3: TGTGCCAGCAGCTTAGGGAACAGGGGGGTTCAACTATACTTC.

CDR3 protein: CASSEPGGQGNEQFF. The CDR3 nucleotides read TGTGCCAGCAGTGAACCGGGTGGACAGGGGAATGAGCAGTTCTTC. The V call is TRBV6-1, the J call TRBJ2-1; 9 bases are a match to TRBD1. After removal of 2 bases from V and 7 bases from J, the junction contained 6 bases not matched to a gene. The CDR3 is 15 residues long. Germline loops: CDR1 MNHNS, CDR2 SASEGT.

The CDR3 region has the DNA TGTGCCAGCAGCACAGGGCCTGAGCAGTTCTTC. Translating gives CASSTGPEQFF. The chain links TRBV11-3 to TRBJ2-1, with D possibly TRBD1 on 6 matching bases. Trimming took off 5 bases at V and 9 bases at J, with 8 bases between the two ends. The CDR3 is 11 residues long. Germline V gives CDR1 SGHNT, CDR2 YENEEA.

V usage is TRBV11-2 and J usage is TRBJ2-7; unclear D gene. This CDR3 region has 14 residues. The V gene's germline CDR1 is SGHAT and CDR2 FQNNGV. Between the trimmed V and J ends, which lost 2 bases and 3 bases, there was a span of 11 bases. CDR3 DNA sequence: TGTGCCAGCAGCTTATACGACCAGGACTACGAGCAGTACTTC. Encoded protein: CASSLYDQDYEQYF.

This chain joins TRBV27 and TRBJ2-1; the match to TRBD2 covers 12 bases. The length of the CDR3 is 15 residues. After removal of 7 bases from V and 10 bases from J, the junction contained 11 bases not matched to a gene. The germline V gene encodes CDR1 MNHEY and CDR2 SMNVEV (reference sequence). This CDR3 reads CASILLAGGLKEQFF. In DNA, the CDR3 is TGTGCCAGCATCCTCCTAGCGGGGGGGCTGAAGGAGCAGTTCTTC.

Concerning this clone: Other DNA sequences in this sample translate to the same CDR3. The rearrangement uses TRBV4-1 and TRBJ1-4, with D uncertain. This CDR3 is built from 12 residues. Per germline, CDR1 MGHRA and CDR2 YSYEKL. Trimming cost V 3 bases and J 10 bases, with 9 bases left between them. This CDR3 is CASSQVGGKLFF. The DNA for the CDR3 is TGCGCCAGCAGCCAGGTCGGTGGAAAACTGTTTTTT.

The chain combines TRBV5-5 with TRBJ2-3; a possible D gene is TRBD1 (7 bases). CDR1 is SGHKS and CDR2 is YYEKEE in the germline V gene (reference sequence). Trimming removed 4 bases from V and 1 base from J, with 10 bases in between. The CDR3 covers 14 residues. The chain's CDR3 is CASSGGTGTDTQYF. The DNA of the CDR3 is TGTGCCAGCAGCGGGGGGACAGGCACAGATACGCAGTATTTT.

CDR3 nucleotide sequence: TGTGCCAGCAGTTTCGGGAGCTCCTACAATGAGCAGTTCTTC. It yields the protein CASSFGSSYNEQFF. The chain couples TRBV27 to TRBJ2-1; maybe TRBD2 (6 bases). Germline values: CDR1 MNHEY, CDR2 SMNVEV (reference sequence). The CDR3 spans 14 residues. Trimming took off 3 bases at V and 0 bases at J, with 6 bases between the two ends.

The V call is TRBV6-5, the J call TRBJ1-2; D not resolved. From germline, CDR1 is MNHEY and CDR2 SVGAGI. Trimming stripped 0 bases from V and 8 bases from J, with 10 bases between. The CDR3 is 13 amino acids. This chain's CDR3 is CASSYSRGPGYTF. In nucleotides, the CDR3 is TGTGCCAGCAGTTACTCGAGAGGGCCCGGCTACACCTTC.

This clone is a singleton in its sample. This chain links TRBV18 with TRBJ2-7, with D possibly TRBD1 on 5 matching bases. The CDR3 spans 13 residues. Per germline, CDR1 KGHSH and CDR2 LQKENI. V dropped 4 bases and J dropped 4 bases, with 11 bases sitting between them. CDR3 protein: CASSRPTDYEQYF. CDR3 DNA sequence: TGTGCCAGCTCACGCCCGACAGATTACGAGCAGTACTTC.

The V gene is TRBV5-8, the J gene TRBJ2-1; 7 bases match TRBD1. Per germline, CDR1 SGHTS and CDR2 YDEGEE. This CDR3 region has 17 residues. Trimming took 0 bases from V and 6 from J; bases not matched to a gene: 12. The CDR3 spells CASSLDREPGGSNEQFF. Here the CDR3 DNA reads TGTGCCAGCAGCTTGGACAGGGAGCCAGGGGGAAGCAATGAGCAGTTCTTC.

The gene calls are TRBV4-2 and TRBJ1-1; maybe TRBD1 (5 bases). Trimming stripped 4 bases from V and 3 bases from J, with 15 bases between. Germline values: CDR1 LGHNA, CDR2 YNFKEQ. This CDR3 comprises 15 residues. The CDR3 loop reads CASSLSLQGDTEAFF. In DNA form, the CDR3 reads TGTGCCAGCAGCCTATCGTTGCAGGGTGACACTGAAGCTTTCTTT.

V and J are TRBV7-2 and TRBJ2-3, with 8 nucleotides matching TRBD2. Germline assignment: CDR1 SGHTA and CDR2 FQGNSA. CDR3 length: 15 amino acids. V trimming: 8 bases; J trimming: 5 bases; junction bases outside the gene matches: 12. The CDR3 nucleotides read TGTGCCAGCCGCCGGTGGGGACTAGAGAAAGATACGCAGTATTTT. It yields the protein CASRRWGLEKDTQYF.

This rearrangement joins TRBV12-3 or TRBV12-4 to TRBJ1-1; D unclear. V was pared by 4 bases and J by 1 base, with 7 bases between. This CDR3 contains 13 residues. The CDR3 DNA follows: TGTGCCAGCAGTTATGAGGGGAACACTGAAGCTTTCTTT. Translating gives CASSYEGNTEAFF.

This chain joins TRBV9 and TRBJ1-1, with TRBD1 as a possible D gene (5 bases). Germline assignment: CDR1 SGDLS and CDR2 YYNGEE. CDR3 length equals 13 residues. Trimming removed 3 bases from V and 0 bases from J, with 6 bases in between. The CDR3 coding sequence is TGTGCCAGCAGCGCGACAGTGAACACTGAAGCTTTCTTT. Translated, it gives CASSATVNTEAFF.

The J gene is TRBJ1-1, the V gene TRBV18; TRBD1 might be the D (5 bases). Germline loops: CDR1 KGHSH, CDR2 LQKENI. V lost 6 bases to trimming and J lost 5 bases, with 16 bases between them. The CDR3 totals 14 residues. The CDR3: CASSSQGARTEAFF. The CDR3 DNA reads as TGTGCCAGCTCCAGCCAGGGTGCGAGGACTGAAGCTTTCTTT. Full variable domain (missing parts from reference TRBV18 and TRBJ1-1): NAGVMQNPRHLVRRRGQEARLRCSPMKGHSHVYWYRQLPEEGLKFMVYLQKENIIDESGMPKERFSAEFPKEGPSILRIQQVVRGDSAAYFCASSSQGARTEAFFGQGTRLTVV.

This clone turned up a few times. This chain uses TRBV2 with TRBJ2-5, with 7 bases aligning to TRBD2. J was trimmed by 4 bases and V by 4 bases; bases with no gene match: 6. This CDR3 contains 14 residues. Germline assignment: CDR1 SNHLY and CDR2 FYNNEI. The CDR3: CASSGSASGETQYF. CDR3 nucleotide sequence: TGTGCCAGCAGTGGTTCGGCTAGCGGAGAGACCCAGTACTTC.

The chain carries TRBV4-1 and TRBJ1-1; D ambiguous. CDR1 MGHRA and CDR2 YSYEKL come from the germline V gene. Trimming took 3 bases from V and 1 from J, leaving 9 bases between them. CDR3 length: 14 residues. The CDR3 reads CASSQTRPNTEAFF. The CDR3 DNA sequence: TGCGCCAGCAGCCAGACACGCCCGAACACTGAAGCTTTCTTT.

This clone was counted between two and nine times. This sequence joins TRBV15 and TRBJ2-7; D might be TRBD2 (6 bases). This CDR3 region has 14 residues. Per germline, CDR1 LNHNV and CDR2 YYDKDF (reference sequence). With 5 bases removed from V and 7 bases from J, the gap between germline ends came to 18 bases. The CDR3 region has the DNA TGTGCCACCAGCTCACGGAGGGGACTGAAGGAGCAGTACTTC. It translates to CATSSRRGLKEQYF.

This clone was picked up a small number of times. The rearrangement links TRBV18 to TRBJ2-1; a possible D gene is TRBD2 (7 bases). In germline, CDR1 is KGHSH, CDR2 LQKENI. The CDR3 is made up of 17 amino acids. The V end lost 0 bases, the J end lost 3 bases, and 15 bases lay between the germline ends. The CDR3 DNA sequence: TGTGCCAGCTCACCACCGGAGGGCGGGGGCTTCTACAATGAGCAGTTCTTC. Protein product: CASSPPEGGGFYNEQFF.

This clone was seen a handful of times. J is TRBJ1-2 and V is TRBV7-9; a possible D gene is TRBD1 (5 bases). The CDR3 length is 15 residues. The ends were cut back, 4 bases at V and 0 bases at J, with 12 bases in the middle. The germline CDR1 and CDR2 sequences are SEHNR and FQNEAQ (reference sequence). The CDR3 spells CASSWGGNPNYGYTF. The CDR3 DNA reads TGTGCCAGCAGCTGGGGCGGGAACCCTAACTATGGCTACACCTTC.

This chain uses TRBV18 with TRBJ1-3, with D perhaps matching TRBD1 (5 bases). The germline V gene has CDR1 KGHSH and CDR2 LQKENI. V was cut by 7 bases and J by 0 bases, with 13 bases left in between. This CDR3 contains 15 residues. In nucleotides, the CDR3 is TGTGCCAGCTTGGGGGGGACCCGCTCTGGAAACACCATATATTTT. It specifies CASLGGTRSGNTIYF.

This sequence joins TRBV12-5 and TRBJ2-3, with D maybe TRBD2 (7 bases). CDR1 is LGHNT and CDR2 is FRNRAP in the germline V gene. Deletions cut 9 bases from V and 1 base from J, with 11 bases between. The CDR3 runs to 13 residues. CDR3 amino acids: CASRGAGTDTQYF. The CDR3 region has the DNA TGTGCTAGCCGGGGGGCGGGCACAGATACGCAGTATTTT.

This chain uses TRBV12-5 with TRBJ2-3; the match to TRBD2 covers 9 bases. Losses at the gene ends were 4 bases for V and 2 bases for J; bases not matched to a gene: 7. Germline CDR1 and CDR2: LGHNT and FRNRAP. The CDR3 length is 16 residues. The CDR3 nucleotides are TGTGCTAGTGGTTCCCCGCGCGGGGGGGCCACAGATACGCAGTATTTT. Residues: CASGSPRGGATDTQYF.

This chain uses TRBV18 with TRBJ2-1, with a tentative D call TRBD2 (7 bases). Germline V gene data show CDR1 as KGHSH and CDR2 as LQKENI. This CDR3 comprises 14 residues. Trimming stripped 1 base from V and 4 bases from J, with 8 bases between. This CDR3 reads CASSPQGGYNEQFF. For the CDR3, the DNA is TGTGCCAGCTCACCACAGGGGGGGTACAATGAGCAGTTCTTC.

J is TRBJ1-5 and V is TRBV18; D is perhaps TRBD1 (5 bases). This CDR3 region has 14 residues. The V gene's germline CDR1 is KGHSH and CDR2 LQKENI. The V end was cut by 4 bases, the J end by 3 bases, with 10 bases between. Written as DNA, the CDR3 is TGTGCCAGCTCACTCGGACAAAACAATCAGCCCCAGCATTTT. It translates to CASSLGQNNQPQHF.

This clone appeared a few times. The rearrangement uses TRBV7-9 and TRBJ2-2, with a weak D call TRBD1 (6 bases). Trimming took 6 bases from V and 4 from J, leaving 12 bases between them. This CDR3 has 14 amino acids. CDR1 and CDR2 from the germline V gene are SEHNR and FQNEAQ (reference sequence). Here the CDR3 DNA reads TGTGCCAGCAGTGGGGACACGGGCACCGGGGAGCTGTTTTTT. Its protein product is CASSGDTGTGELFF.